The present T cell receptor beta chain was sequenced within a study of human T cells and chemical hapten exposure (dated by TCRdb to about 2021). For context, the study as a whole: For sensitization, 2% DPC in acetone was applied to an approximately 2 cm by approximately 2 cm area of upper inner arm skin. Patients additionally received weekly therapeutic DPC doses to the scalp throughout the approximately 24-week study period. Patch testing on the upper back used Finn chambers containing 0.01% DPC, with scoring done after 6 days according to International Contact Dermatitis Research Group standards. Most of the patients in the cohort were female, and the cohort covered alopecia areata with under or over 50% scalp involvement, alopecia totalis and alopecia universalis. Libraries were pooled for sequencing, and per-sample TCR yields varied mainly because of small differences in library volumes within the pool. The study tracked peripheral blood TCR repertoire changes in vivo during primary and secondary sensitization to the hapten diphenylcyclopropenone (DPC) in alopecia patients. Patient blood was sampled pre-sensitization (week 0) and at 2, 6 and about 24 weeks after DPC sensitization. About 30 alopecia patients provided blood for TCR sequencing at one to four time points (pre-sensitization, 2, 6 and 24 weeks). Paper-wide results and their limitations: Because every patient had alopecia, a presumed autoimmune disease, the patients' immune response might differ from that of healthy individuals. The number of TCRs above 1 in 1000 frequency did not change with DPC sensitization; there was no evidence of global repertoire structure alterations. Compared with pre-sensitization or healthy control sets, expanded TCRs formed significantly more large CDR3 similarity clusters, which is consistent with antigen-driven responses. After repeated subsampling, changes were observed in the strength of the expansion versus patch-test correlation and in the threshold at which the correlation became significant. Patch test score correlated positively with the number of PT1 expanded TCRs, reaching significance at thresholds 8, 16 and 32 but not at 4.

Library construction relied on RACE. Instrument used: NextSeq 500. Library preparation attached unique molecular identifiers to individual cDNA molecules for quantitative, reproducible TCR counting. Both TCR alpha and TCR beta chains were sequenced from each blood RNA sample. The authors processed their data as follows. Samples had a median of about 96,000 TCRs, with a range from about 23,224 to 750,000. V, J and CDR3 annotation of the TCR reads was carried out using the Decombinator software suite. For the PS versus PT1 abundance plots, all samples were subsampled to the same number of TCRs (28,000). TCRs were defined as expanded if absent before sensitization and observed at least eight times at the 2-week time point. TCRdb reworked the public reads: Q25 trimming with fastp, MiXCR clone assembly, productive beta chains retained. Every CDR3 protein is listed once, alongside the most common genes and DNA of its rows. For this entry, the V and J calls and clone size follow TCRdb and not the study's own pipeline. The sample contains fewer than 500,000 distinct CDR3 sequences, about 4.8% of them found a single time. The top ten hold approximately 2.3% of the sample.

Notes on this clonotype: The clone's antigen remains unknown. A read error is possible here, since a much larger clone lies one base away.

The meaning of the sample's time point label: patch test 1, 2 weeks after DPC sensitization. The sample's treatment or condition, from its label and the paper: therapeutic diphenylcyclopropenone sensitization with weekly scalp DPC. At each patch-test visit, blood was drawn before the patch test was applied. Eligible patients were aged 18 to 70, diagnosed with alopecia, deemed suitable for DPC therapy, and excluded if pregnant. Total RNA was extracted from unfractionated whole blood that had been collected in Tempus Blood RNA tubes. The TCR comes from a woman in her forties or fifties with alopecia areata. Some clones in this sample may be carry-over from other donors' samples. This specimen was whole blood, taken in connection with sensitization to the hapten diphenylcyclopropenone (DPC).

This receptor has the CDR3 CATRATGVGTGELIF. The nucleotides are TGTGCCACCCGAGCGACGGGGGTTGGCACCGGGGAGCTGATTTTT. The sequence is built from TRBV24-1 and TRBJ2-2; TRBD2 could be the D gene, as 6 bases match. The CDR3, from cysteine to phenylalanine, totals 15 residues. Just CDR3 DNA is preserved here, 45 bases in frame from base 1. CDR1 and CDR2 were assigned from the germline V gene as KGHDR and SFDVKD.